Listed here is a single T cell receptor beta chain. The antigen remains unidentified. Sequenced by immunoSEQ multiplex PCR; TCRdb stores in-frame clones only, minus some. The sample has 81,000 or so clones; around 93% are singletons. The record originates from a study of OX40 agonist ivuxolimab in advanced cancers. Study information: Ivuxolimab, an antibody that agonizes OX40 (CD134), was administered to the patients. Regarding the study as a whole: Some of the lowest clonal expansion was seen in partial responders at 0.1-3.0 mg/kg.

This CDR3 comprises 14 residues. V lost 3 bases and J lost 1, with 10 bases in between. CDR1 and CDR2 (germline): SQVTM, ANQGSEA. This sample comprised CD4+ or CD8+ T cells sorted from blood, obtained in a trial of the OX40 agonist ivuxolimab. The TCR was taken from an adult with an advanced solid tumor such as melanoma, head and neck, liver or kidney cancer. This chain connects TRBV29-1 to TRBJ1-5; D is possibly TRBD1 (5 bases). CDR3 in amino acids: CSVDTGGSNQPQHF. The CDR3 DNA follows: TGCAGCGTTGATACAGGTGGGAGCAATCAGCCCCAGCATTTT.